This TCR beta chain was observed in a study of regulatory T cells in long-lasting Graves disease (dated by TCRdb to the early 2020s). Background for the entire study: Newly diagnosed Graves' disease patients had taken antithyroid drugs for less than 3 months. Patients with persistent Graves' disease were compared with patients with newly diagnosed Graves' disease using TCR sequencing and RNA sequencing of peripheral blood. The study was conducted in China and was registered as a clinical trial. A total of around 35 samples underwent TCR sequencing: approximately 13 from persistent and about 20 from newly diagnosed Graves' disease patients. Study-wide findings and limitations: Peripheral blood alone was examined, since thyroid tissue, which constituted the primary lesion, could not be accessed. TRBV28, TRBJ1-2 and TRBJ2-5 were preferentially used in persistent disease, while TRBV20-1 and TRBJ2-1 were favored in newly diagnosed disease. As a limitation, the authors acknowledged that the small sample size may reduce accuracy. Persistent Graves' disease patients showed lower TCR Shannon entropy and fewer highly expanded clones than newly diagnosed patients, suggesting clonal expansion. Sequencing and analysis were limited to the TCR beta chain. More public clonotypes were shared among persistent patients (roughly 3,000) than among newly diagnosed patients (under 1,000).

The sample's time point, from its label and the paper: newly diagnosed GD, antithyroid drugs for less than 3 months. For both TCR sequencing and RNA sequencing, RNA was extracted from PBMCs using TRIzol. The diagnosis of Graves' disease followed American Thyroid Association guidelines. Patients for the study were recruited at an endocrinology department in Xi'an, China. From each patient, around 9 milliliters of peripheral blood was collected into an EDTA anticoagulant tube. Ficoll Paque Plus density gradient separation was used to isolate PBMCs, and no additional T cell sorting was done. RNA quality was checked with an Agilent 2100 Bioanalyzer and agarose gel, and concentration with a NanoDrop 2000. This clonotype was counted ten times or more. The clone's antigen remains unknown. It has no much larger one-base neighbor in the sample; base qualities were not kept. Looking up the germline V gene yields CDR1 SGDLS and CDR2 YYNGEE. The CDR3, from cysteine to phenylalanine, totals 15 residues. Left in the record is the CDR3 DNA by itself, 45 bases read in frame from the first base. The junction carries 16 bases between V and J, which are trimmed by 1 base and 11 bases respectively.

Library creation used multiplex PCR. TCRdb records Illumina HiSeq 4000 as the sequencer. CDR3 regions were amplified by Arm-PCR with iRepertoire HTBI primers to construct TCR beta libraries. Before sequencing, the PCR products underwent gel purification. The authors processed their data as follows. Gene usage analysis of CDR3 amino acid clonotypes used the approximately 62 TRBV and about 15 TRBJ segments found across samples. COPE and FqMerger were used to merge the filtered high-quality paired reads into contigs. BLAST was used to align contigs to the IMGT TRBV, TRBD and TRBJ reference genes, and CDR3 was defined following IMGT. Clonotypes above 0.1% frequency were classified as highly expanded clones. Shannon entropy was used to measure repertoire diversity, and the Gini coefficient was used to measure V-J evenness. A clonotype was considered public if more than one individual shared it. The public reads were reanalyzed by TCRdb: fastp trimming at Q25, MiXCR alignment, in-frame beta chains only. All rows with the same CDR3 protein become a single entry with the most common DNA and genes. TCRdb's processing, not the authors' own work, is the source of the V and J calls. Here the sample has roughly 400,000 distinct CDR3 sequences; about 15% occur a single time. Under 30% of the sample is in the top ten clones.

The same data also went into a second study, on T cells in Graves' hyperthyroidism and ophthalmopathy. The second study also describes: Stable Graves' hyperthyroidism was defined as no progression to ophthalmopathy during 18 months of follow-up. Hyperthyroidism patients were newly diagnosed, with disease duration under 2 months, and aged 18 to 65 years. Any patient with an uncontrolled infection, another autoimmune disease, pregnancy or lactation was excluded. Diagnoses were established on the basis of clinical symptoms, serum thyroxine and TRAb, thyroid ultrasound, and orbital computed tomography. A first-round RT-PCR of the TCR CDR3 used the HTBI primer set with the Qiagen OneStep RT-PCR kit. Most expanded thyroid clonotypes (frequency above 0.001) were also found in blood, which suggests that blood repertoires may mirror thyroid immune responses. In cross-validation, a model built on a 13 V-J signature told ophthalmopathy apart from stable hyperthyroidism with less than 90% sensitivity and approximately 81% specificity, and in testing the same model reached 80%/75%. In validation, progression to ophthalmopathy was predicted by the model with nearly 71% sensitivity and around 76% specificity, a median of approximately 7.1 months before onset. A discovery cohort of around 100 patients, 43 with Graves' ophthalmopathy and 57 with stable Graves' hyperthyroidism, was used to find distinguishing TCR V-J signatures. Prospective prediction of ophthalmopathy was tested in an independent validation cohort of some 19 hyperthyroidism patients and 15 to 17 patients who later progressed to ophthalmopathy. For training and testing, the 100 or so patients in the discovery cohort were randomly divided in a 7:3 ratio. In addition, the study compared T-cell repertoires in thyroid tissue and in blood from six Graves' hyperthyroidism patients. Following sampling, methimazole starting at 30 mg daily was given to hyperthyroidism patients, and high-dose intravenous methylprednisolone was given to ophthalmopathy patients. Libraries were constructed in a second round of multiplex PCR, after which size selection and purification were performed. Libraries were sequenced paired-end with 100 bp reads on an Illumina HiSeq2000. SOAPnuke was used to process the raw data, removing reads that contained adapters or uncalled bases, had a mean Phred below 15, or lacked an exact match to the constant primer or identifier. High-quality paired reads were merged with COPE v1.2.5, and unique nucleotide sequences were defined as clonotypes. Clonotypes were aligned to IMGT TRBV, TRBD and TRBJ reference segments using MiTCR v1.1. Analysis was restricted to V-J combinations with a frequency above 0.0001, which covered over 98% of repertoires. A TCS score was defined as the ratio between F50 (clonal expansion) and ExV (chaos), using BLOSUM62-based TCRdist between CDR3 peptides within each V-J. Welch's t-statistics and random forest reduced around 520 V-J features to 13, which were used in a naive Bayes classifier (R e1071). Sample size was not statistically predetermined, and blinding of investigators to group allocation was not performed. TCR Vbeta CDR3 sequencing of some 140 peripheral blood samples (43 ophthalmopathy, roughly 74 hyperthyroidism and roughly 17 progressor patients) is reported in the paper.

The sequencing used peripheral blood mononuclear cells (PBMCs), collected at new diagnosis, from a patient treated with antithyroid drugs. This TCR came from a young woman with Graves disease. Donor details come from another sample of the same person, matched by shared clones. The rearrangement joined TRBV9 to TRBJ1-6, with a weak D call of TRBD1 (6 bases match). The bases read TGTGCCAGCAGCGTAACGGGGGCGAGCCAGGCACCCCTCCACTTT. It codes for CASSVTGASQAPLHF. Joined to the reference TRBV9 and TRBJ1-6 proteins, this CDR3 gives the full variable domain: DSGVTQTPKHLITATGQRVTLRCSPRSGDLSVYWYQQSLDQGLQFLIQYYNGEERAKGNILERFSAQQFPDLHSELNLSSLELGDSALYFCASSVTGASQAPLHFGNGTRLTVT.